The rows below give T cell receptor beta chains drawn from one sample of a study of technical replicates of blood from a handful of donors. Profiled with immunoSEQ multiplex PCR; TCRdb holds only in-frame clones, not every one. The top ten hold 13% to 15% of the sample, which has some 13,000 clones, under 85% seen once. Sequenced: PBMCs. These receptor sequences come from a human donor in good health. CDR3s include the opening cysteine and the closing phenylalanine or tryptophan. D genes are given only for firm matches. Expanded clones are given a class, and other clones once, few, many or no size at all.

>TRBD2|TRBV19|TRBJ2-7|NA
TGTGCCAGTACCGGCCGAAGGGGAGGGGAGCAGTACTTC
CASTGRRGGEQYF
>TRBD1|TRBV28|TRBJ1-1|NA
TGTGCCAGCATTTGGACAGGGGGTTCCGGGGCTTTCTTT
CASIWTGGSGAFF
>NA|TRBV30|TRBJ1-4|NA
TGTGCCTCGGGACTCTCTAATGAAAAACTGTTTTTT
CASGLSNEKLFF
>NA|TRBV27|TRBJ2-7|once
TGTGCCAGCAGTTTATTGGGGGCAGAAACCTACGAGCAGTACTTC
CASSLLGAETYEQYF
>NA|TRBV6-6|TRBJ1-2|NA
TGTGCCAGCACCATGCGAGGGTATCGGGGACTTGGCTACACCTTC
CASTMRGYRGLGYTF
>TRBD2|TRBV7-8|TRBJ2-7|few
TGTGCCAGCAGCCCCGATCGGCTAGCGGGAGGAAGAAACTACGAGCAGTACTTC
CASSPDRLAGGRNYEQYF
>NA|TRBV28|TRBJ1-2|NA
TGTGCCAGCAGTTCGTCGGCAGGGGCGGTGTGGTACTATGGCTACACCTTC
CASSSSAGAVWYYGYTF
>NA|TRBV6-5|TRBJ2-7|NA
TGTGCCAGCAGTTACGAAGACACGGGGGTGCAGTACTTC
CASSYEDTGVQYF
>TRBD2|TRBV15|TRBJ2-1|NA
TGTGCCACCAGCAGAGTGGCAGCGGGAGGCTACAATGAGCAGTTCTTC
CATSRVAAGGYNEQFF
>NA|TRBV2|TRBJ1-4|NA
TGTGCCAGCGGGCAGCACCCTAATGAAAAACTGTTTTTT
CASGQHPNEKLFF
>TRBD2|TRBV5-5|TRBJ2-2|NA
TGTGCCAGCAGCTTGGTGGGACTAGCACTTGGCACCGGGGAGCTGTTTTTT
CASSLVGLALGTGELFF
>NA|TRBV19|TRBJ1-4|few
TGTGCCAGTAGCTCACAGGGAGCCCCAACTAATGAAAAACTGTTTTTT
CASSSQGAPTNEKLFF
>TRBD1|TRBV13|TRBJ2-4|NA
TGTGCCAGCAGCTCAGGACAGGGAGTGAACATTCAGTACTTC
CASSSGQGVNIQYF
>NA|TRBV5-1|TRBJ2-5|NA
TGCGCCAGCAGGAAGGGGGGGGAGACCCAGTACTTC
CASRKGGETQYF
>TRBD2|TRBV6-1|TRBJ2-2|NA
TGTGCCAGCAGTACCGGACTAGCGGGAGCCGGGGAGCTGTTTTTT
CASSTGLAGAGELFF
>TRBD1|TRBV2|TRBJ1-5|NA
TGTGCCAGCAGAAAGGACAGGGGCCGGGCGGGGCAGCCCCAGCATTTT
CASRKDRGRAGQPQHF
>NA|TRBV10-2|TRBJ2-7|NA
TGCGCCAGCAGTCTAAGCGGTCCACAAAGCTCCTACGAGCAGTACTTC
CASSLSGPQSSYEQYF
>TRBD2|TRBV4-2|TRBJ2-1|once
TGTGCCAGCAGCCTCTTCCCCCTAGCGGACCTCACCTACAATGAGCAGTTCTTC
CASSLFPLADLTYNEQFF
>TRBD1|TRBV28|TRBJ1-5|NA
TGTGCCAGCAGTACACTGACAGGGGGGTCTTATCAGCCCCAGCATTTT
CASSTLTGGSYQPQHF
>NA|TRBV11-1|TRBJ2-7|NA
TGTGCCAGCAGCTTAGATTTCGGCGGCTCCTACGAGCAGTACTTC
CASSLDFGGSYEQYF
>NA|TRBV30|TRBJ2-7|NA
TGTGCCTGGAGTGTCCCGATGATCGGACTTGGGGACGAGCAGTACTTC
CAWSVPMIGLGDEQYF
>TRBD1|TRBV15|TRBJ2-7|medium-sized
TGTGCCACCAGCAGAGAGGGGACAGGGGAGCAGTACTTC
CATSREGTGEQYF
>TRBD1|TRBV10-3|TRBJ1-2|few
TGTGCCATCAGTGTCAACTCCGGGACAGGGGAGGCCTATGGCTACACCTTC
CAISVNSGTGEAYGYTF
>NA|TRBV9|TRBJ2-5|once
TGTGCCAGCAGCGTAGTTCTAGACGGGACCCAGTACTTC
CASSVVLDGTQYF
>NA|TRBV6-5|TRBJ2-2|NA
TGTGCCAGCAGTTTACAGGGACCCGGGGAGCTGTTTTTT
CASSLQGPGELFF
>TRBD2|TRBV5-6|TRBJ2-7|few
TGTGCCAGCAGCCGAGGGACTAGGGGCGAGCAGTACTTC
CASSRGTRGEQYF
>NA|TRBV10-2|TRBJ2-7|NA
TGCGCCAGCAGTGAGTCGATTGGCCGCTACGAGCAGTACTTC
CASSESIGRYEQYF
>NA|TRBV6-5|TRBJ1-1|NA
TGTGCCAGCAGTTACATTCGGGCAGGGGCTTACACTGAAGCTTTCTTT
CASSYIRAGAYTEAFF
>NA|TRBV28|TRBJ2-7|NA
TGTGCCAGCAGTCAACCCATGGGAGCTGGATACGAGCAGTACTTC
CASSQPMGAGYEQYF
>NA|TRBV7-9|TRBJ2-1|NA
TGTGCCAGCAGCTTCGGGTTGGGCCATCGGGGTCGTGGTGAGCAGTTCTTC
CASSFGLGHRGRGEQFF
>NA|TRBV2|TRBJ2-7|few
TGTGCCAGCATAGGGGGGGCGTACGAGCAGTACTTC
CASIGGAYEQYF
>NA|TRBV10-3|TRBJ2-7|NA
TGTGCCATCAGTGAGTCGACAGGCCCAAAGCCCAACGAGCAGTACTTC
CAISESTGPKPNEQYF
>TRBD2|TRBV7-8|TRBJ2-5|NA
TGTGCCAGCAGCCTGGGACTAGCGGGAAGAGAGACCCAGTACTTC
CASSLGLAGRETQYF
>NA|TRBV30|TRBJ1-1|NA
TGTGCCTGGAGGATTGACAGTAACACTGAAGCTTTCTTT
CAWRIDSNTEAFF
>TRBD1|TRBV27|TRBJ2-7|NA
TGTGCCAGCAGTTTAGAGGCAGGGGGCTTTCGGTACTTC
CASSLEAGGFRYF
>NA|TRBV9|TRBJ2-5|NA
TGTGCCAGCAGCGCACAGGGATACCAAGAGACCCAGTACTTC
CASSAQGYQETQYF
>TRBD1|TRBV6-5|TRBJ1-4|NA
TGTGCCAGCAGTTACAAGGGACAGAGAAATGAAAAACTGTTTTTT
CASSYKGQRNEKLFF
>NA|TRBV4-1|TRBJ2-1|NA
TGCGCCAGCAGCCAAGATAGCACCATCGTGCCTTACAATGAGCAGTTCTTC
CASSQDSTIVPYNEQFF
>TRBD2|TRBV28|TRBJ2-5|NA
TGTGCCAGCAGTTCCCGGACTAGCGGGAGACGGGAGACCCAGTACTTC
CASSSRTSGRRETQYF
>NA|TRBV5-1|TRBJ2-2|NA
TGCGCCAGCAGCTTTCCACTCGGAGACACCGGGGAGCTGTTTTTT
CASSFPLGDTGELFF
>TRBD1|TRBV10-1|TRBJ2-3|NA
TGCGCCAGCAGTCTCGGACAGGGGACAGATACGCAGTATTTT
CASSLGQGTDTQYF
>NA|TRBV5-1|TRBJ1-1|NA
TGCGCCAGCAGCCTCGGAGCCAGTGTTGCGCTCACTGAAGCTTTCTTT
CASSLGASVALTEAFF
>NA|TRBV4-2|TRBJ2-1|NA
TGTGCCAGCAGCCAAGAGTCCATCGAGAATGAGCAGTTCTTC
CASSQESIENEQFF
>TRBD1|TRBV7-9|TRBJ1-3|NA
TGTGCCAGCAGCTTCGGACAGGGGGCCTCTGGAAACACCATATATTTT
CASSFGQGASGNTIYF